This entry lists 25 T cell receptor beta chains sequenced from one sample in a study of human T cells and chemical hapten exposure. TCRdb reprocessed the RACE reads with MiXCR, giving one entry per CDR3 protein. The table lists over 100,000 distinct CDR3 sequences, around 11% of them singletons. Time point described: patch test 3, about 24 weeks after DPC sensitization. This sample's treatment: therapeutic diphenylcyclopropenone sensitization with weekly scalp DPC. Source: whole blood, taken in connection with sensitization to the hapten diphenylcyclopropenone (DPC). The receptors here all came from a woman aged 45-60 years with alopecia areata. Some clones in this sample may be carry-over from other donors' samples.

In its sample, this clonotype was seen a few times. This chain joins TRBV9 and TRBJ1-3; the D is unclear. The CDR3 is 15 amino acids. Trimming pared 3 bases from V and 0 bases from J, leaving 10 bases between. Germline V CDR1 and CDR2: SGDLS, YYNGEE. The CDR3 here is CASSGGSLSGNTIYF. The CDR3 DNA sequence: TGTGCCAGCAGCGGAGGGAGCCTCTCTGGAAACACCATATATTTT.

This clonotype was seen more than once but under ten times. CDR3 sequence (DNA): TGTGCCAGCAGCTTAGTTGGGGGGGCCGCCAAAAACATTCAGTACTTC. Its translation is CASSLVGGAAKNIQYF. The chain employs TRBV13 and TRBJ2-4; D may be TRBD2 (7 bases). V was cut by 1 base and J by 1 base, with 11 bases left in between. The CDR3 is 16 amino acids. From germline, CDR1 is PRHDT and CDR2 FYEKMQ (reference sequence). The complete variable domain, with remaining parts taken from reference TRBV13 and TRBJ2-4, reads AAGVIQSPRHLIKEKRETATLKCYPIPRHDTVYWYQQGPGQDPQFLISFYEKMQSDKGSIPDRFSAQQFSDYHSELNMSSLELGDSALYFCASSLVGGAAKNIQYFGAGTRLSVL.

CDR3: CASSQFRSNQPQHF. The CDR3 bases are TGCGCCAGCAGCCAATTCAGGAGCAATCAGCCCCAGCATTTT. This chain joins TRBV4-1 and TRBJ1-5; D is undetermined. V shed 2 bases and J shed 1 base, with 6 bases lying between them. CDR1 MGHRA and CDR2 YSYEKL come from the germline V gene. This CDR3 spans 14 amino acids.

The rearrangement links TRBV2 to TRBJ2-5, with 12 bases that match TRBD1. The germline V gene has CDR1 SNHLY and CDR2 FYNNEI. Losses at the gene ends were 8 bases for V and 4 bases for J; bases not matched to a gene: 14. CDR3 length: 17 residues. Here the CDR3 DNA reads TGTGCCAGCGGGGACAGGGGGCGTGTCGGAACGGGAGAGACCCAGTACTTC. Its translation: CASGDRGRVGTGETQYF.

This clonotype was found a few times. V gene TRBV9 combines with J gene TRBJ2-7; D possibly corresponds to TRBD1 (6 bases). CDR1 and CDR2 (germline): SGDLS, YYNGEE. The CDR3 is 15 amino acids. Trimming removed 0 bases from V and 2 bases from J, with 12 bases in between. The CDR3 DNA reads as TGTGCCAGCAGCGTAGGATGGGGGCGTACCTACGAGCAGTACTTC. As protein: CASSVGWGRTYEQYF.

This clonotype was detected only a few times. This chain joins TRBV5-1 and TRBJ1-6; D is possibly TRBD1 (5 bases). Trimming took 3 bases from V and 4 from J, leaving 14 bases between them. The CDR3 covers 16 residues. Germline V CDR1 and CDR2: SGHRS, YFSETQ. This CDR3 is CASSSEPGRYNSPLHF. Written as DNA, the CDR3 is TGCGCCAGCAGCTCAGAGCCGGGACGGTATAATTCACCCCTCCACTTT.

This clonotype has ten or more counts. The chain is built from TRBV20-1 and TRBJ2-5; 8 bases fit TRBD1. With V trimmed by 1 base and J by 5 bases, 18 bases remained unmatched. From germline, CDR1 is DFQATT and CDR2 SNEGSKA (reference sequence). The CDR3 extends over 18 amino acids. The CDR3 DNA reads TGCAGTGCTAGAGCTTATAGACAGGGGAGCCGTCTGTTGGAGACCCAGTACTTC. Translated: CSARAYRQGSRLLETQYF.

Only a few counts were recorded for this clonotype. The V and J genes are TRBV20-1 and TRBJ1-1; D is undetermined. Germline V gene data show CDR1 as DFQATT and CDR2 as SNEGSKA (reference sequence). V lost 2 bases and J lost 0, with 13 bases in between. This CDR3 comprises 15 residues. In DNA, the CDR3 is TGCAGTGCTAGAACCCCCACGGGAATGAACACTGAAGCTTTCTTT. Translation gives CSARTPTGMNTEAFF.

In its sample, this clonotype was seen a few times. This sequence joins TRBV12-3 or TRBV12-4 and TRBJ2-7; 9 positions match TRBD1. CDR3 size: 16 residues. The V and J ends lost 4 bases and 1 base, in that order; junction bases with no gene match: 8. The CDR3, as DNA: TGTGCCAGCAGTTCCACCGGGACAGGGTTTTCCTACGAGCAGTACTTC. Protein product: CASSSTGTGFSYEQYF.

About this clonotype: Germline and junction disagree at one end, which may indicate a read error. This rearrangement joins TRBV5-1 to TRBJ2-5; D is ambiguous. CDR1 and CDR2 (germline): SGHRS, YFSETQ. This CDR3 has 11 residues. CDR3 DNA sequence: TGCGACAGCAGCTTGGCCGAGACCCAGTACTTC. This sequence encodes CDSSLAETQYF.

In this sample, this clonotype turned up a few times. The gene calls are TRBV6-5 and TRBJ1-1; D remains unclear. The CDR3 is made up of 14 amino acids. Per germline, CDR1 MNHEY and CDR2 SVGAGI. Trimming pared 0 bases from V and 3 bases from J, leaving 8 bases between. CDR3 sequence reads: CASSYSPVYTEAFF. CDR3 coding DNA: TGTGCCAGCAGTTACTCCCCGGTGTACACTGAAGCTTTCTTT.

This chain joins TRBV12-3 or TRBV12-4 and TRBJ2-2; D perhaps matches TRBD1 (6 bases). V dropped 7 bases and J dropped 2 bases, with 17 bases sitting between them. The CDR3 sequence is 16 residues long. The CDR3 DNA sequence: TGTGCCAGCACCCAAACAGGGAGAGGAAACACCGGGGAGCTGTTTTTT. Protein product: CASTQTGRGNTGELFF.

This clonotype was detected many times. The chain has TRBV29-1 and TRBJ2-7; D gene uncertain. V was pared by 6 bases and J by 5 bases, with 20 bases between. Germline V gives CDR1 SQVTM, CDR2 ANQGSEA. The CDR3 is 14 residues long. This CDR3 is CSVTQMIGYHEQYF. CDR3 coding DNA: TGCAGCGTAACACAAATGATCGGGTACCACGAGCAGTACTTC.

This chain uses TRBV25-1 with TRBJ1-1, with D possibly being TRBD1 (5 bases). The V gene's germline CDR1 is MGHDK and CDR2 SYGVNS. The V end was cut by 4 bases, the J end by 1 base, with 10 bases between. The CDR3 loop spans 14 amino acids. The CDR3 sequence is CASSGPGPNTEAFF. The CDR3 nucleotides read TGTGCCAGCAGTGGTCCGGGACCGAACACTGAAGCTTTCTTT. Full variable domain (outside the CDR3, taken from reference TRBV25-1 and TRBJ1-1): EADIYQTPRYLVIGTGKKITLECSQTMGHDKMYWYQQDPGMELHLIHYSYGVNSTEKGDLSSESTVSRIRTEHFPLTLESARPSHTSQYLCASSGPGPNTEAFFGQGTRLTVV.

V is TRBV11-3 and J is TRBJ2-1; TRBD2 aligns across 16 bases. CDR1 is SGHNT and CDR2 is YENEEA in the germline V gene. V gave up 5 bases and J gave up 2 bases; unmatched junction bases: 6. CDR3 size: 18 residues. CDR3 sequence: CASSLGTSGGAAYNEQFF. DNA of the CDR3: TGTGCCAGCAGCCTGGGGACTAGCGGGGGGGCGGCCTACAATGAGCAGTTCTTC.

This sequence joins TRBV28 and TRBJ2-1; TRBD2 aligns across 7 bases. V lost 5 bases to trimming and J lost 6 bases; unmatched junction nucleotides: 13. This CDR3 is built from 16 residues. Looked up from germline, CDR1 is MDHEN and CDR2 is SYDVKM. The CDR3 loop is CASSPLSWGGSNEQFF. The CDR3 DNA sequence: TGTGCCAGCAGTCCCCTCTCGTGGGGGGGGAGCAATGAGCAGTTCTTC.

This clonotype was counted between two and nine times. The V call is TRBV7-8, the J call TRBJ1-1, with D possibly being TRBD1 (6 bases). The CDR3 loop spans 18 amino acids. CDR1 is SGHVS and CDR2 is FQNEAQ in the germline V gene. V was trimmed by 0 bases and J by 1 base, leaving 18 bases between them. The DNA for the CDR3 is TGTGCCAGCAGCTTAGCCCAGGGGCAGGGAGACACGAACACTGAAGCTTTCTTT. It yields the protein CASSLAQGQGDTNTEAFF.

This clonotype has just a few counts. The V gene is TRBV12-3 or TRBV12-4, the J gene TRBJ1-5; D possibly corresponds to TRBD1 (5 bases). The germline V and J ends were trimmed by 0 bases and 9 bases, with 12 bases remaining between them. This CDR3 is built from 14 residues. For the CDR3, the DNA is TGTGCCAGCAGTTTAGCCCCCAGGGAGGGGCCCCAGCATTTT. This translates into CASSLAPREGPQHF.

This clonotype was detected only a few times. The rearrangement links TRBV9 to TRBJ2-3; no definite D call. Between the trimmed V and J ends, which lost 0 bases and 3 bases, there was a span of 17 bases. CDR1 is SGDLS and CDR2 is YYNGEE in the germline V gene. This CDR3 has 17 residues. CDR3 protein: CASSVGTVSRSTDTQYF. As DNA, the CDR3 is TGTGCCAGCAGCGTAGGAACCGTCTCGAGGAGTACAGATACGCAGTATTTT.

Ten or more counts support this clonotype. This chain joins TRBV13 and TRBJ2-7, with 10 bases fitting TRBD1. The CDR3 contains 15 residues. Germline assignment: CDR1 PRHDT and CDR2 FYEKMQ (reference sequence). Trimming took 5 bases from V and 4 from J; bases not matched to a gene: 8. DNA for the CDR3: TGTGCCAGCAGCGCGCCGGGACAGGGGACGTACGAGCAGTACTTC. Translating it yields CASSAPGQGTYEQYF.

The chain couples TRBV6-5 to TRBJ2-1, with TRBD2 matching 12 bases. This CDR3 comprises 16 residues. V dropped 1 base and J dropped 8; count of bases not matched to a gene: 6. In germline, CDR1 is MNHEY, CDR2 SVGAGI. The CDR3 region has the DNA TGTGCCAGCAGTTACTATGGACTAGCGGGATTTGATGAGCAGTTCTTC. Translation: CASSYYGLAGFDEQFF.

The gene calls are TRBV10-3 and TRBJ2-7; 9 bases map to TRBD2. This CDR3 has 19 residues. Germline values: CDR1 ENHRY, CDR2 SYGVKD. J lost 4 bases, V lost 3 bases, and 19 bases had no gene match. The CDR3 DNA reads as TGTGCCATCAGTGATAGCCCCTTTGGCGGGAGGGCCCAGGAGTACGAGCAGTACTTC. The encoded protein is CAISDSPFGGRAQEYEQYF.

This clonotype has a handful of counts. This chain joins TRBV7-2 and TRBJ1-2; D is unclear. V was cut by 1 base and J by 4 bases, with 7 bases left in between. Germline lookup yields CDR1 SGHTA and CDR2 FQGNSA. CDR3 size: 13 residues. In DNA, the CDR3 is TGTGCCAGCAGCTTAGTTCCTTTCTATGGCTACACCTTC. Amino acid sequence: CASSLVPFYGYTF.

This clonotype was counted at least ten times. This chain joins TRBV7-6 and TRBJ2-4, with D possibly matching TRBD1 (6 bases). The CDR3 loop spans 12 amino acids. In germline, CDR1 is SGHVS, CDR2 FNYEAQ. V lost 1 base and J 10 bases, leaving 8 bases between the germline ends. This CDR3 reads CASSLEGTIQYF. For the CDR3, the DNA is TGTGCCAGCAGCTTAGAGGGGACAATTCAGTACTTC.

This clonotype was counted only a few times. J is TRBJ1-1 and V is TRBV2; D gene ambiguous. The germline gives CDR1 SNHLY, CDR2 FYNNEI. Trimming took 4 bases from V and 1 from J, leaving 7 bases between them. This CDR3 spans 13 amino acids. The CDR3 nucleotides are TGTGCCAGCAGTGTTCTCCCGAACACTGAAGCTTTCTTT. Protein sequence: CASSVLPNTEAFF.